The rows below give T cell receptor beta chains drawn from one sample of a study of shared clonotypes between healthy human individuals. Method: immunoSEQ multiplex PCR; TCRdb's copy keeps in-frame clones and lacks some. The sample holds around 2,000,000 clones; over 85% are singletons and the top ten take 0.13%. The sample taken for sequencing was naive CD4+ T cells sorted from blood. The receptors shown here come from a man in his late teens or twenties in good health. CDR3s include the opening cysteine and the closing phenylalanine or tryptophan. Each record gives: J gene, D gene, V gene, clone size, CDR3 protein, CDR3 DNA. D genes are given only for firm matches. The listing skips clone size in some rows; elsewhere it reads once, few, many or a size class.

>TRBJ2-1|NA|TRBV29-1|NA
CSGQGTGFYNEQFF
TGCAGCGGTCAGGGGACGGGGTTTTACAATGAGCAGTTCTTC
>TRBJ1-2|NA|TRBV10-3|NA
CAISEADYGYTF
TGTGCCATCAGTGAGGCAGACTATGGCTACACCTTC
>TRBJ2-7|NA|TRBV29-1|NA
CSVERDDRQAWSSYEQYF
TGCAGCGTTGAAAGGGACGACCGACAGGCTTGGAGCTCCTACGAGCAGTACTTC
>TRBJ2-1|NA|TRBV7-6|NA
CASSQMAINEQFF
TGTGCCAGCAGCCAAATGGCTATCAATGAGCAGTTCTTC
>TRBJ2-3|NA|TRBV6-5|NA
CASSSDWTGIYAQYF
TGTGCCAGCAGCTCGGACTGGACTGGGATTTATGCGCAGTATTTT
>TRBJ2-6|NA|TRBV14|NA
CASSQIPANVLTF
TGTGCCAGCAGCCAGATTCCGGCCAACGTCCTGACTTTC
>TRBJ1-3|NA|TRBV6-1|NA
CASSEQWLSGNTIYF
TGTGCCAGCAGTGAACAGTGGCTGTCGGGAAACACCATATATTTT
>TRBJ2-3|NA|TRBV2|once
CASRLGGSDTQYF
TGTGCCAGCAGACTAGGAGGGTCAGATACGCAGTATTTT
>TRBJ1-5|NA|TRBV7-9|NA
CASSFEGPQPQHF
TGTGCCAGCAGCTTCGAGGGGCCCCAGCCCCAGCATTTT
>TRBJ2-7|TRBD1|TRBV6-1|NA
CASTPQGGTGVEQYF
TGTGCCAGCACCCCCCAAGGCGGGACAGGGGTCGAGCAGTACTTC
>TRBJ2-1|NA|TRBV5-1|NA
CASSLDDGSYNEQFF
TGCGCCAGCAGCTTGGATGACGGGTCCTACAATGAGCAGTTCTTC
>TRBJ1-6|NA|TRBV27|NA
CASRPPPGSPLHF
TGTGCCAGCAGACCACCCCCGGGGTCACCCCTCCACTTT
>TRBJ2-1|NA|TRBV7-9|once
CASSSRPSQSYNEQFF
TGTGCCAGCAGCTCCCGGCCTAGCCAATCCTACAATGAGCAGTTCTTC
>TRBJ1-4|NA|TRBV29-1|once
CSGGRSNEKLFF
TGCAGCGGAGGACGGTCTAATGAAAAACTGTTTTTT
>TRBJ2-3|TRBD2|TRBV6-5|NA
CASSYKRGHTDTQYF
TGTGCCAGCAGTTATAAGCGGGGGCACACAGATACGCAGTATTTT
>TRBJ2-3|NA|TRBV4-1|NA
CASSQVSDTQYF
TGCGCCAGCAGCCAAGTGTCAGATACGCAGTATTTT
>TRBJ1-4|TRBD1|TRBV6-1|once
CASTRQGSSEKLFF
TGTGCCAGCACGAGACAGGGAAGTTCGGAAAAACTGTTTTTT
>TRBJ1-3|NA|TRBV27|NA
CASSPGSFSSGNTIYF
TGTGCCAGCAGTCCCGGGTCTTTCAGCTCTGGAAACACCATATATTTT
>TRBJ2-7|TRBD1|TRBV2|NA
CATADRGRSEQYF
TGTGCCACCGCGGACAGGGGGCGGTCCGAGCAGTACTTC
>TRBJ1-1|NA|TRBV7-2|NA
CASSPHRAPNTEAFF
TGTGCCAGCAGCCCCCACCGGGCCCCGAACACTGAAGCTTTCTTT
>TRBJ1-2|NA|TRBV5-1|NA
CASSLLVGENYGYTF
TGCGCCAGCAGCTTGTTGGTGGGGGAGAACTATGGCTACACCTTC
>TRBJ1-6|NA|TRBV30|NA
CAWTGVNNSPLHF
TGTGCCTGGACGGGTGTCAATAATTCACCCCTCCACTTT
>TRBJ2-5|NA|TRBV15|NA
CATSRMKGGRETQYF
TGTGCCACCAGCAGGATGAAGGGTGGGCGAGAGACCCAGTACTTC
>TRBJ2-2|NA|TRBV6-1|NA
CASSGGGAGTGELFF
TGTGCCAGCAGTGGAGGGGGCGCGGGGACCGGGGAGCTGTTTTTT
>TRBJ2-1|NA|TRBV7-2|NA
CASSPQRIEQFF
TGTGCCAGCAGCCCACAGCGGATTGAGCAGTTCTTC
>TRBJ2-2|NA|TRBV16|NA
CASSQQIPGPGELFF
TGTGCCAGCAGCCAACAGATCCCTGGGCCCGGGGAGCTGTTTTTT
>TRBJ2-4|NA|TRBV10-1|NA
CASSEFPENIQYF
TGCGCCAGCAGTGAGTTCCCAGAAAACATTCAGTACTTC
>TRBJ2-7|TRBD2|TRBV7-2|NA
CASSSQSSGSAYEQYF
TGTGCCAGCAGCTCCCAGAGTAGCGGGAGTGCCTACGAGCAGTACTTC
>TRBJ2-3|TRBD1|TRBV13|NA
CASSDRVTDTQYF
TGTGCCAGCAGCGACAGGGTAACAGATACGCAGTATTTT
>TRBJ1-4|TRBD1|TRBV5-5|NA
CASSTDRGLGEKLFF
TGTGCCAGCAGCACGGACAGGGGGCTAGGTGAAAAACTGTTTTTT
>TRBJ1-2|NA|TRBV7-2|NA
CASSFRDLAGYTF
TGTGCCAGCAGCTTTAGGGACCTCGCTGGCTACACCTTC
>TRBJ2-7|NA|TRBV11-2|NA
CASRHQGAGEQYF
TGTGCCAGCAGACACCAGGGTGCGGGTGAGCAGTACTTC